Following are 2 T cell receptor beta chains from one sample sequenced in a study of control samples from healthy donors and cancer patients. Libraries were prepared by immunoSEQ multiplex PCR; TCRdb keeps only in-frame clonotypes and omits some of them. Among 150,000 or so clones listed, approximately 93% were seen once. Source material: blood. These receptors were collected from a man aged 18 to 30 in good health.

The chain employs TRBV6-2 or TRBV6-3 and TRBJ1-5; TRBD1 matches at 7 bases. V lost 6 bases and J lost 4; bases outside the gene matches: 3. Germline V gene data show CDR1 as MNHEY and CDR2 as SVGEGT. The CDR3 is 13 amino acids. The CDR3 protein is CASSGGQNQPQHF. The DNA of the CDR3 is TGTGCCAGCAGCGGGGGACAGAATCAGCCCCAGCATTTT.

The V and J genes are TRBV4-1 and TRBJ2-7; the match to TRBD2 covers 11 bases. The germline V gene encodes CDR1 MGHRA and CDR2 YSYEKL. The CDR3 sequence is 15 residues long. V was clipped by 5 bases and J by 7 bases; unmatched bases: 10. As DNA, the CDR3 is TGCGCCAGCAGCGAGAGCACTAGCGGGAGTTGGGAGCAGTACTTC. It codes for CASSESTSGSWEQYF.